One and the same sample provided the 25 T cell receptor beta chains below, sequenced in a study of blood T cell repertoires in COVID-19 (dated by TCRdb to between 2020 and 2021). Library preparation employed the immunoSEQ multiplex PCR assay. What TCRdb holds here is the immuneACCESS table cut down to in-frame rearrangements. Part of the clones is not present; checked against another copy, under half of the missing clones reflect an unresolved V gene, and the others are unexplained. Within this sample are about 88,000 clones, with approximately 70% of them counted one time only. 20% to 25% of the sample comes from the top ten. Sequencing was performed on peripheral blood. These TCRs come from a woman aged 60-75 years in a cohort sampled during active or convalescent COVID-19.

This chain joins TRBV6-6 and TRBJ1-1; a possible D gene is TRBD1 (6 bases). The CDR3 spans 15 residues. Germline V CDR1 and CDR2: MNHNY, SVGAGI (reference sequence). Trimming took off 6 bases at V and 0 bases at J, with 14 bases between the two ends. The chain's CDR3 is CASSRPGDLNTEAFF. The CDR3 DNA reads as TGTGCCAGCAGCCGACCAGGGGATCTGAACACTGAAGCTTTCTTT.

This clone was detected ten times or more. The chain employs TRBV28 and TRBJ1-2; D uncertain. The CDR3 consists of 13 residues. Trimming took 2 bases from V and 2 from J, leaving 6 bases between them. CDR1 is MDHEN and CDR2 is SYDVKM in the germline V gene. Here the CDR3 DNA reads TGTGCCAGCAGTTTACAGGAAAACTATGGCTACACCTTC. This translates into CASSLQENYGYTF.

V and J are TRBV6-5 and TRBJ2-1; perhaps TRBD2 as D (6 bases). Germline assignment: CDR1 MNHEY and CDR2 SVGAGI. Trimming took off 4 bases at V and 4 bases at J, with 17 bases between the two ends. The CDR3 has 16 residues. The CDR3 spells CASSSTGGAGYNEQFF. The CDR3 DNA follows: TGTGCCAGCAGTTCCACCGGAGGGGCTGGATACAATGAGCAGTTCTTC.

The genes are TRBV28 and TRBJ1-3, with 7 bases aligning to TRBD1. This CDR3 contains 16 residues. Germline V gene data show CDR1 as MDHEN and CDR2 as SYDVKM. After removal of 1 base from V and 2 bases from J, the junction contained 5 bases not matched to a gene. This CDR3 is CASSLFVRGTGNTIYF. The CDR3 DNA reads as TGTGCCAGCAGTTTATTCGTCAGGGGGACTGGAAACACCATATATTTT.

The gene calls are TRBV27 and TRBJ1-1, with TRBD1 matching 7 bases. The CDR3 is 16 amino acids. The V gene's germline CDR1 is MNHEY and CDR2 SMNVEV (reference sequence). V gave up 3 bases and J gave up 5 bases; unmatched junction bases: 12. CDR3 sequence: CASSFSPWQGGTEAFF. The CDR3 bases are TGTGCCAGCAGTTTTAGTCCGTGGCAGGGGGGTACTGAAGCTTTCTTT.

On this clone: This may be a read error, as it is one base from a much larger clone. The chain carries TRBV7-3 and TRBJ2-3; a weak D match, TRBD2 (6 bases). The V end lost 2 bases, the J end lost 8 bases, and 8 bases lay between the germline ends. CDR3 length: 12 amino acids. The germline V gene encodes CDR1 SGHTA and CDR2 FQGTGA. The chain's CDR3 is CASSLQGGTQYF. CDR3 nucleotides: TGTGCCAGCAGCTTACAGGGAGGTACGCAGTATTTT.

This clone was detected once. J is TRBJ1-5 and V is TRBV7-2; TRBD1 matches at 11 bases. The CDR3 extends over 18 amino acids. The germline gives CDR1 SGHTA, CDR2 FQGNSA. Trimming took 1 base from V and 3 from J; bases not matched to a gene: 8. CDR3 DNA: TGTGCCAGCAGCTTAGTGGGACAGGGGGTGAGTGTCAATCAGCCCCAGCATTTT. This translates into CASSLVGQGVSVNQPQHF.

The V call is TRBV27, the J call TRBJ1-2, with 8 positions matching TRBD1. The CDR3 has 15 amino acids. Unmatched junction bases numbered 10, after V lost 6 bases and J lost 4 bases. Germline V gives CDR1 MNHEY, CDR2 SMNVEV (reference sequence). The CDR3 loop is CASSRSGGAGYGYTF. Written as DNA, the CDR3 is TGTGCCAGCAGCAGATCAGGGGGCGCCGGCTATGGCTACACCTTC.

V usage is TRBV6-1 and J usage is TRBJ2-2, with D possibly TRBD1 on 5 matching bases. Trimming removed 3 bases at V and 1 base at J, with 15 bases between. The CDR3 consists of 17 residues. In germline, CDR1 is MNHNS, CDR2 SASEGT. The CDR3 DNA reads TGTGCCAGCAGTGATAGGCACCCAGGGATGAACACCGGGGAGCTGTTTTTT. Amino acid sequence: CASSDRHPGMNTGELFF.

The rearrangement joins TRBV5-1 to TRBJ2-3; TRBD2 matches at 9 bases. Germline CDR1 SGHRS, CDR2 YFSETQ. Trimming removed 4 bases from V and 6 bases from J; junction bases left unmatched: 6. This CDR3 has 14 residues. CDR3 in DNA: TGCGCCAGCAGCCCGCTAGCGGGGTGGGATACGCAGTATTTT. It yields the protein CASSPLAGWDTQYF.

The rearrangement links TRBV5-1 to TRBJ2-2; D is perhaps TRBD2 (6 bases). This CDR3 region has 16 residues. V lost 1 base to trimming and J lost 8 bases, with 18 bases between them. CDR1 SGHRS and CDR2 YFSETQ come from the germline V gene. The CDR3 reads CASSLTLSGSGGELFF. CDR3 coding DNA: TGCGCCAGCAGCTTGACTCTAAGCGGGTCCGGTGGGGAGCTGTTTTTT.

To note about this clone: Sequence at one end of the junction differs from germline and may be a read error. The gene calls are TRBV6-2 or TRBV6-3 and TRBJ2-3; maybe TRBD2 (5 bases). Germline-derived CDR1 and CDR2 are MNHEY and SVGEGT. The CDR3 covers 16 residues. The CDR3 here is CASSYRSGRVEDTQCF. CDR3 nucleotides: TGTGCCAGCAGTTACCGAAGCGGCCGGGTCGAAGATACGCAGTGTTTT.

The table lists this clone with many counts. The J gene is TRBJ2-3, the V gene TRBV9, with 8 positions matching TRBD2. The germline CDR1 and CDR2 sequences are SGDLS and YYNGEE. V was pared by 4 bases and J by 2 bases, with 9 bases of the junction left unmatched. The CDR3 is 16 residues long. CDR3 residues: CASSPGLGSHTDTQYF. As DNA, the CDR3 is TGTGCCAGCAGCCCGGGACTAGGGTCCCACACAGATACGCAGTATTTT.

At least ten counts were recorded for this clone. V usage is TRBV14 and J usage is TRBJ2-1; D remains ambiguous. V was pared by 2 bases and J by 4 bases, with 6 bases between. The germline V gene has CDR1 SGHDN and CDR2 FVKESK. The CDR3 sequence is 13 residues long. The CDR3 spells CASSQLQYNEQFF. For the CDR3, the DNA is TGTGCCAGCAGCCAATTACAGTACAATGAGCAGTTCTTC.

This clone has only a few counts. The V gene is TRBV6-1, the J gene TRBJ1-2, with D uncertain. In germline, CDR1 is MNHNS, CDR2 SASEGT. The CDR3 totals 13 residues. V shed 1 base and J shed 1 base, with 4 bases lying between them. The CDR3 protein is CASSEGVNYGYTF. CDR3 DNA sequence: TGTGCCAGCAGTGAAGGAGTTAACTATGGCTACACCTTC.

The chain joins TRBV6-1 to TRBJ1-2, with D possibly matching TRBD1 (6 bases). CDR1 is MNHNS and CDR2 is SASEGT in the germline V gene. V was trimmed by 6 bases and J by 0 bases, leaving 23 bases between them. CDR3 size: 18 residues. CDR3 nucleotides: TGTGCCAGCAGGGAACGACAGGCGAGATTTTTAGCTAACTATGGCTACACCTTC. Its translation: CASRERQARFLANYGYTF.

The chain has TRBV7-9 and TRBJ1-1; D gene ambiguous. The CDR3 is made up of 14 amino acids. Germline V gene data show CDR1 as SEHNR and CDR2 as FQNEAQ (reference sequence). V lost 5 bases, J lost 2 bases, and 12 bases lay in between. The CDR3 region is CASSPVRYNTEAFF. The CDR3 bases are TGTGCCAGCAGCCCCGTCAGGTATAACACTGAAGCTTTCTTT.

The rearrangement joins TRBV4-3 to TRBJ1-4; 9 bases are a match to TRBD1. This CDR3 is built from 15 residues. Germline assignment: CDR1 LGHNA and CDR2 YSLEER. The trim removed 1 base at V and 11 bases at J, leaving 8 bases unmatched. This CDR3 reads CASSQGGGQGHKLFF. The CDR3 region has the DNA TGCGCCAGCAGCCAAGGAGGGGGACAGGGTCATAAACTGTTTTTT.

The CDR3 is CASSPMGQGASYEQYF. In DNA, the CDR3 is TGCGCCAGCAGCCCGATGGGACAGGGGGCCTCCTACGAGCAGTACTTC. V and J are TRBV5-1 and TRBJ2-7; 12 bases match TRBD1. This CDR3 is built from 16 residues. V gave up 4 bases and J gave up 0 bases; unmatched junction bases: 5. Germline CDR1 is SGHRS and CDR2 is YFSETQ.

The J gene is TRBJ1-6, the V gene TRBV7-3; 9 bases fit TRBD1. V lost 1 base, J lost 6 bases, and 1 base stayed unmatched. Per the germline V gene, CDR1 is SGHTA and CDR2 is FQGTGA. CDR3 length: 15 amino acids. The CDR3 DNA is TGTGCCAGCAGCTTAAACAGGGGGCTTAATTCACCCCTCCACTTT. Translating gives CASSLNRGLNSPLHF.

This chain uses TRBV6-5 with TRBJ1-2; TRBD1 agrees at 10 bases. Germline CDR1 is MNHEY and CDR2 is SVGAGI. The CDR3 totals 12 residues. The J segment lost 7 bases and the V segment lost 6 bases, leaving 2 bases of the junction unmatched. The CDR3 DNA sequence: TGTGCCAGCAGCAGACAGGGGGCTGGCTACACCTTC. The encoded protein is CASSRQGAGYTF.

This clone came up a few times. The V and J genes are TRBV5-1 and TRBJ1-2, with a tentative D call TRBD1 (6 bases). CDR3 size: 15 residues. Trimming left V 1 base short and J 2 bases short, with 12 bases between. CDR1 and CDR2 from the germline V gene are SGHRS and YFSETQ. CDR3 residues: CASSLTQGPNYGYTF. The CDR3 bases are TGCGCCAGCAGCTTGACCCAGGGGCCAAACTATGGCTACACCTTC.

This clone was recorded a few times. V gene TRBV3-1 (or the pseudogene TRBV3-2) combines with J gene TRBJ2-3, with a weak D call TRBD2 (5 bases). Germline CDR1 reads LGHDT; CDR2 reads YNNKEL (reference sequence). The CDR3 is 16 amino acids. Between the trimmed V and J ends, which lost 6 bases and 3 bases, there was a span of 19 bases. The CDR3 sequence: CASRGFSEVGTDTQYF. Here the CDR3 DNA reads TGTGCCAGCAGGGGATTTAGCGAGGTGGGGACAGATACGCAGTATTTT.

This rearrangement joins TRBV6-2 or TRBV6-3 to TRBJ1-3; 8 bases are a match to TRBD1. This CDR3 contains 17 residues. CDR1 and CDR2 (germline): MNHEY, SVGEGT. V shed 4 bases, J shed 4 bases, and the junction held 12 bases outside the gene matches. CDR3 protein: CASSSSWTGSKGNTIYF. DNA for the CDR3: TGTGCCAGCAGTTCCTCTTGGACAGGGTCGAAAGGAAACACCATATATTTT.

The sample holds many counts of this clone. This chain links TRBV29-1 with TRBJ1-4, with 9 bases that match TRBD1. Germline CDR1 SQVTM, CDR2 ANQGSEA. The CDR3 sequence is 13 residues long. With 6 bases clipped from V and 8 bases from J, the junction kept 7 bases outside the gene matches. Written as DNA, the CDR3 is TGCAGCGTAACAGGGGGCGCGGAAGAAAAACTGTTTTTT. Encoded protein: CSVTGGAEEKLFF.